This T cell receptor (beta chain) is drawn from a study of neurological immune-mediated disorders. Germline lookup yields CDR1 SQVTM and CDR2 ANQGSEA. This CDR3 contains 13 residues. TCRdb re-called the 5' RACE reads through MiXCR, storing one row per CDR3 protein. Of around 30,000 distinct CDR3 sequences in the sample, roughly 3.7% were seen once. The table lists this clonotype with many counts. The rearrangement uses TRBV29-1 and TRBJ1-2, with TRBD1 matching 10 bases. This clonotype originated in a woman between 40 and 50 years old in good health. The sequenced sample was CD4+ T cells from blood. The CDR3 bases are TGCAGTGTTACAGGCGGGACAGGGGACGGCTACACCTTC. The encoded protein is CSVTGGTGDGYTF.